Following are 17 T cell receptor beta chains from one sample sequenced in a study of T cells in Graves' hyperthyroidism and ophthalmopathy. TCR beta CDR3 region amplification was performed from RNA transcripts. The HTBI primer set served for first-round RT-PCR of the TCR CDR3. TCRdb re-derived calls from the multiplex PCR reads in MiXCR, one entry per CDR3 protein. The sample lists about 290,000 distinct CDR3 sequences, roughly a fifth occurring once. The sample consisted of blood. The receptor source for this set is a middle-aged man with Graves' ophthalmopathy.

The V call is TRBV14, the J call TRBJ2-7, with D possibly being TRBD2 (5 bases). The CDR3 totals 15 residues. Between the trimmed V and J ends, which lost 0 bases and 2 bases, there was a span of 11 bases. CDR1 is SGHDN and CDR2 is FVKESK in the germline V gene. The CDR3 region is CASSQERRYPYEQYF. The CDR3 bases are TGTGCCAGCAGCCAAGAGAGGAGGTACCCCTACGAGCAGTACTTC.

This clonotype has at least ten counts. The chain joins TRBV7-2 to TRBJ2-7; 9 nucleotides align to TRBD2. The V segment lost 5 bases and the J segment 6 bases; nucleotides outside the gene matches: 11. The CDR3 is 15 residues long. Germline CDR1 and CDR2: SGHTA and FQGNSA. The CDR3 is CASSPPASGKSEQYF. The CDR3 DNA reads as TGTGCCAGCAGCCCGCCGGCTAGCGGGAAATCCGAGCAGTACTTC.

CDR3 coding DNA: TGTGCCAGCAGCCTTCTAGGACTAGCGGGAGGCCGACCCGGCACAGATACGCAGTATTTT. Its translation: CASSLLGLAGGRPGTDTQYF. The rearrangement uses TRBV27 and TRBJ2-3; TRBD2 agrees at 14 bases. The CDR3 runs 20 residues. Germline trimming cut 6 bases from V and 1 base from J; bases unmatched to any gene: 15. Germline V gives CDR1 MNHEY, CDR2 SMNVEV (reference sequence).

There are a few counts of this clonotype. V usage is TRBV7-3 and J usage is TRBJ2-7; D is unclear. In germline, CDR1 is SGHTA, CDR2 FQGTGA. The CDR3 totals 11 residues. V lost 3 bases, J lost 4 bases, and 4 bases lay in between. The CDR3 DNA reads TGTGCCAGCAGCTTCTTATACGAGCAGTACTTC. Translating gives CASSFLYEQYF.

The rearrangement joins TRBV14 to TRBJ2-1; 10 bases align to TRBD2. V dropped 0 bases and J dropped 7; count of bases not matched to a gene: 12. This CDR3 comprises 18 residues. The germline gives CDR1 SGHDN, CDR2 FVKESK. Written as DNA, the CDR3 is TGTGCCAGCAGCCAAGAGGGGGGCCTAGCGGGAGTACGGAATGAGCAGTTCTTC. Translated: CASSQEGGLAGVRNEQFF.

This clonotype occurred a few times. The chain joins TRBV20-1 to TRBJ2-1; 7 positions agree with TRBD2. J lost 8 bases, V lost 0 bases, and 10 bases had no gene match. CDR1 and CDR2 from the germline V gene are DFQATT and SNEGSKA (reference sequence). CDR3 length: 15 amino acids. The CDR3 sequence: CSARDPAGAGDEQFF. DNA of the CDR3: TGCAGTGCTAGAGATCCTGCGGGAGCTGGCGATGAGCAGTTCTTC.

In this sample, this clonotype turned up a few times. The chain uses TRBV20-1 and TRBJ2-7; perhaps TRBD1 as D (5 bases). This CDR3 region has 15 residues. Trimming shortened V by 5 bases and J by 1 base, and 18 bases separated the two germline ends. CDR1 is DFQATT and CDR2 is SNEGSKA in the germline V gene (reference sequence). CDR3 nucleotide sequence: TGCAGTGCTCCTACTCGAAGGAGACAGTCCTACGAGCAGTACTTC. Translation gives CSAPTRRRQSYEQYF.

The chain combines TRBV11-2 with TRBJ1-4, with TRBD1 matching over 8 bases. The germline CDR1 and CDR2 sequences are SGHAT and FQNNGV. V lost 5 bases to trimming and J lost 7 bases; unmatched junction nucleotides: 12. This CDR3 contains 16 residues. CDR3 in DNA: TGTGCCAGCAGCCCGGACAGGGCCGGGGGTGGTGAAAAACTGTTTTTT. Translation gives CASSPDRAGGGEKLFF.

On this clonotype: This may come from a read error, since a much larger clone is one base off. This chain joins TRBV11-2 and TRBJ2-7; 8 bases fit TRBD2. The ends lost 0 bases at V and 6 bases at J; junction bases unmatched: 10. CDR3 length equals 16 residues. CDR1 and CDR2 (germline): SGHAT, FQNNGV. In nucleotides, the CDR3 is TGTGCCAGCAGCTTAGAAGAGCGGGAGCTCCCCTGCGAGCAGTACTTC. It encodes CASSLEERELPCEQYF.

There are a few counts of this clonotype. The gene calls are TRBV9 and TRBJ2-1; weak D call: TRBD2 (7 bases). The germline gives CDR1 SGDLS, CDR2 YYNGEE. V dropped 4 bases and J dropped 7 bases, with 27 bases sitting between them. There are 18 residues in the CDR3. The CDR3 region is CASSIVPRGATVGNEQFF. The DNA for the CDR3 is TGTGCCAGCAGCATAGTCCCACGGGGGGCGACCGTCGGGAATGAGCAGTTCTTC.

J is TRBJ1-5 and V is TRBV9, with TRBD1 identical over 9 bases. Looked up from germline, CDR1 is SGDLS and CDR2 is YYNGEE. There are 15 residues in the CDR3. V lost 3 bases to trimming and J lost 11 bases; unmatched junction nucleotides: 12. CDR3 amino acids: CASSANYRGLRTQHF. In nucleotides, the CDR3 is TGTGCCAGCAGCGCCAATTACAGGGGGCTTCGGACCCAGCATTTT.

This clonotype turned up a few times. The chain has TRBV24-1 and TRBJ2-5; maybe TRBD1 (6 bases). V gave up 4 bases and J gave up 0 bases, with 14 bases separating them. This CDR3 region has 16 residues. The germline V gene has CDR1 KGHDR and CDR2 SFDVKD. CDR3 nucleotides: TGTGCCACCAGTGAATCCGGGACACAGTACCAAGAGACCCAGTACTTC. The encoded protein is CATSESGTQYQETQYF.

This clonotype has ten or more counts. J is TRBJ2-7 and V is TRBV2; TRBD2 is a possible D gene (5 bases). Germline-derived CDR1 and CDR2 are SNHLY and FYNNEI. The ends were cut back, 7 bases at V and 6 bases at J, with 19 bases in the middle. CDR3 length: 14 amino acids. The CDR3 DNA is TGTGCCAGCAACCCGGGGTCAGGTCGGAGCGAGCAGTACTTC. It yields the protein CASNPGSGRSEQYF.

This clonotype was detected many times. The DNA for the CDR3 is TGCGCCAGCAGCTTCGTCGCTAGCGAGCCAGATACGCAGTATTTT. Its translation is CASSFVASEPDTQYF. The V gene is TRBV5-1, the J gene TRBJ2-3, with a weak D call TRBD2 (6 bases). The CDR3 is made up of 15 amino acids. Per the germline V gene, CDR1 is SGHRS and CDR2 is YFSETQ. The V gene lost 2 bases and the J gene lost 4 bases, with 14 bases spanning the gap.

The chain carries TRBV11-3 and TRBJ2-2; 8 bases agree with TRBD2. Germline V lookup: CDR1 SGHNT, CDR2 YENEEA. J lost 6 bases, V lost 5 bases, and 11 bases had no gene match. CDR3 length: 16 amino acids. CDR3 sequence (DNA): TGTGCCAGCAGCCCCCGATCGGCAGCGGGAGCCGGGGAGCTGTTTTTT. Its protein is CASSPRSAAGAGELFF.

This clonotype has at least ten counts. The V gene is TRBV11-3, the J gene TRBJ2-5; TRBD1 matches at 9 bases. The CDR3 runs 15 residues. The J segment lost 1 base and the V segment lost 3 bases, leaving 3 bases of the junction unmatched. Germline CDR1 reads SGHNT; CDR2 reads YENEEA. CDR3 nucleotides: TGTGCCAGCAGCTTGGGACAGGGCGCCCAAGAGACCCAGTACTTC. It specifies CASSLGQGAQETQYF.

This clonotype has just a few counts. V and J are TRBV20-1 and TRBJ1-1, with D possibly TRBD1 on 6 matching bases. The CDR3 loop spans 16 amino acids. V lost 0 bases and J lost 8, with 22 bases in between. Germline assignment: CDR1 DFQATT and CDR2 SNEGSKA (reference sequence). The CDR3 is CSARDRFVTLGQEAFF. In DNA form, the CDR3 reads TGCAGTGCTAGAGATCGATTTGTTACTTTGGGACAAGAAGCTTTCTTT.